Shown below are 14 T cell receptor beta chains from a single sample sequenced in a study of T cells in Graves' hyperthyroidism and ophthalmopathy. Authors of the study amplified TCR beta CDR3 regions from RNA transcripts. RT-PCR in the first round (using the HTBI primer set) targeted the TCR CDR3. One entry per CDR3 protein results from TCRdb running MiXCR on the multiplex PCR reads. This sample has roughly 570,000 distinct CDR3 sequences, with about half found just once. Sequenced input: peripheral blood or thyroid tissue (not recorded which). These receptors all come from a woman aged 18-35 years with Graves' hyperthyroidism.

Comment on this clonotype: At one boundary the junction diverges from the germline segment, which might be a read error. The chain couples TRBV10-3 to TRBJ2-6, with TRBD2 as a possible D gene (5 bases). CDR1 ENHRY and CDR2 SYGVKD come from the germline V gene. This CDR3 spans 13 amino acids. The CDR3 protein is CAIRLGLGNTEAF. DNA for the CDR3: TGTGCCATCAGGCTAGGCCTCGGGAACACTGAAGCTTTC.

J is TRBJ1-5 and V is TRBV20-1, with D possibly TRBD1 on 6 matching bases. Per the germline V gene, CDR1 is DFQATT and CDR2 is SNEGSKA (reference sequence). The CDR3 has 16 residues. V lost 1 base and J lost 0, with 13 bases in between. CDR3 DNA sequence: TGCAGTGCTAGAGGGGACACGGACTATAGCAATCAGCCCCAGCATTTT. Residues: CSARGDTDYSNQPQHF.

V usage is TRBV15 and J usage is TRBJ2-7; D possibly uses TRBD1 or TRBD2 (5 bases each). The CDR3 has 15 residues. Trimming removed 4 bases at V and 0 bases at J, with 13 bases between. Germline V CDR1 and CDR2: LNHNV, YYDKDF (reference sequence). As DNA, the CDR3 is TGTGCCACCAGCAAACGAGGGACGGTCTCCTACGAGCAGTACTTC. It encodes CATSKRGTVSYEQYF.

The table lists this clonotype with many counts. One end of the junction is discordant with germline, which a read error may explain. The rearrangement joins TRBV9 to TRBJ1-1; 8 bases are shared with TRBD1. Germline V gives CDR1 SGDLS, CDR2 YYNGEE. The CDR3 runs 14 residues. The CDR3, as DNA: TGCGCCAGCAGCTTTCGGACAGGGTGGACTGAAGCTTTCTTT. Translating it yields CASSFRTGWTEAFF.

In this sample, this clonotype turned up many times. The chain uses TRBV2 and TRBJ1-1, with D hard to call. The CDR3 runs to 13 residues. CDR1 SNHLY and CDR2 FYNNEI come from the germline V gene. Trimming pared 4 bases from V and 1 base from J, leaving 7 bases between. The CDR3 nucleotides read TGTGCCAGCAGTGTCGGGTCGAACACTGAAGCTTTCTTT. Protein: CASSVGSNTEAFF. Combining the CDR3 with reference TRBV2 and TRBJ1-1 gives the whole variable domain EPEVTQTPSHQVTQMGQEVILRCVPISNHLYFYWYRQILGQKVEFLVSFYNNEISEKSEIFDDQFSVERPDGSNFTLKIRSTKLEDSAMYFCASSVGSNTEAFFGQGTRLTVV.

This chain uses TRBV29-1 with TRBJ1-6, with no clear D. Trimming cost V 6 bases and J 0 bases, with 6 bases left between them. CDR3 length equals 13 residues. In germline, CDR1 is SQVTM, CDR2 ANQGSEA. This CDR3 reads CSVSSSYNSPLHF. As DNA, the CDR3 is TGCAGCGTGAGTAGCTCCTATAATTCACCCCTCCACTTT.

The chain couples TRBV10-3 to TRBJ2-2; 8 positions match TRBD1. CDR3 length: 16 residues. CDR1 is ENHRY, CDR2 SYGVKD, per germline. Losses at the gene ends were 2 bases for V and 7 bases for J; bases not matched to a gene: 9. The CDR3 DNA sequence: TGTGCCATCAGTGAGCGGGCAGGGGGCGTCGACGGGGAGCTGTTTTTT. It specifies CAISERAGGVDGELFF.

This clonotype was observed at least ten times. The rearrangement links TRBV5-6 to TRBJ2-5; 8 bases are shared with TRBD2. V was clipped by 4 bases and J by 2 bases; unmatched bases: 7. This CDR3 has 15 residues. Germline V gene data show CDR1 as SGHDT and CDR2 as YYEEEE. The CDR3 spells CASSPRLAHQETQYF. The CDR3 DNA sequence: TGTGCCAGCAGCCCCCGACTAGCGCATCAAGAGACCCAGTACTTC.

This clonotype was detected many times. CDR3 in amino acids: CASSLVGSSYEQYF. The CDR3, as DNA: TGTGCCAGCAGCTTAGTAGGGTCCTCCTACGAGCAGTACTTC. The chain has TRBV7-2 and TRBJ2-7, with no clear D. Between the trimmed V and J ends, which lost 1 base and 0 bases, there was a span of 7 bases. This CDR3 has 14 amino acids. Germline CDR1 SGHTA, CDR2 FQGNSA.

This chain links TRBV7-9 with TRBJ2-7, with D maybe TRBD2 (5 bases). Germline V gives CDR1 SEHNR, CDR2 FQNEAQ (reference sequence). The V end was cut by 4 bases, the J end by 2 bases, with 15 bases between. CDR3 length equals 15 residues. In DNA form, the CDR3 reads TGTGCCAGCAGCTATAGCGATTCCGCCGCCTACGAGCAGTACTTC. Protein product: CASSYSDSAAYEQYF.

V is TRBV12-3 or TRBV12-4 and J is TRBJ2-1; 10 positions match TRBD2. The trim removed 6 bases at V and 8 bases at J, leaving 7 bases unmatched. The CDR3 length is 14 residues. This chain's CDR3 is CASRISGRSDEQFF. The CDR3 DNA reads as TGTGCCAGCAGGATTAGCGGGAGGAGCGATGAGCAGTTCTTC.

This clonotype was detected ten times or more. The rearrangement uses TRBV25-1 and TRBJ1-2; D unresolved. The germline V and J ends were trimmed by 2 bases and 3 bases, with 10 bases remaining between them. Germline V CDR1 and CDR2: MGHDK, SYGVNS. There are 14 residues in the CDR3. CDR3 amino acids: CASSENDEDYGYTF. The DNA for the CDR3 is TGTGCCAGCAGTGAAAACGACGAAGACTATGGCTACACCTTC.

The V call is TRBV29-1, the J call TRBJ2-7, with TRBD1 matching 7 bases. Germline CDR1 is SQVTM and CDR2 is ANQGSEA. This CDR3 has 13 amino acids. V lost 8 bases and J lost 7; bases outside the gene matches: 14. CDR3 coding DNA: TGCAGCTCAGGACAGGAGAACTACAATGAGCAGTACTTC. Amino acid sequence: CSSGQENYNEQYF.

At least ten counts were recorded for this clonotype. This chain links TRBV10-3 with TRBJ2-1; TRBD1 matches 8 bases. This CDR3 contains 12 residues. CDR1 ENHRY and CDR2 SYGVKD come from the germline V gene. J lost 9 bases, V lost 6 bases, and 4 bases had no gene match. The CDR3 DNA sequence: TGTGCCATCAGCGACAGGGGAGTTGAGCAGTTCTTC. Encoded protein: CAISDRGVEQFF.